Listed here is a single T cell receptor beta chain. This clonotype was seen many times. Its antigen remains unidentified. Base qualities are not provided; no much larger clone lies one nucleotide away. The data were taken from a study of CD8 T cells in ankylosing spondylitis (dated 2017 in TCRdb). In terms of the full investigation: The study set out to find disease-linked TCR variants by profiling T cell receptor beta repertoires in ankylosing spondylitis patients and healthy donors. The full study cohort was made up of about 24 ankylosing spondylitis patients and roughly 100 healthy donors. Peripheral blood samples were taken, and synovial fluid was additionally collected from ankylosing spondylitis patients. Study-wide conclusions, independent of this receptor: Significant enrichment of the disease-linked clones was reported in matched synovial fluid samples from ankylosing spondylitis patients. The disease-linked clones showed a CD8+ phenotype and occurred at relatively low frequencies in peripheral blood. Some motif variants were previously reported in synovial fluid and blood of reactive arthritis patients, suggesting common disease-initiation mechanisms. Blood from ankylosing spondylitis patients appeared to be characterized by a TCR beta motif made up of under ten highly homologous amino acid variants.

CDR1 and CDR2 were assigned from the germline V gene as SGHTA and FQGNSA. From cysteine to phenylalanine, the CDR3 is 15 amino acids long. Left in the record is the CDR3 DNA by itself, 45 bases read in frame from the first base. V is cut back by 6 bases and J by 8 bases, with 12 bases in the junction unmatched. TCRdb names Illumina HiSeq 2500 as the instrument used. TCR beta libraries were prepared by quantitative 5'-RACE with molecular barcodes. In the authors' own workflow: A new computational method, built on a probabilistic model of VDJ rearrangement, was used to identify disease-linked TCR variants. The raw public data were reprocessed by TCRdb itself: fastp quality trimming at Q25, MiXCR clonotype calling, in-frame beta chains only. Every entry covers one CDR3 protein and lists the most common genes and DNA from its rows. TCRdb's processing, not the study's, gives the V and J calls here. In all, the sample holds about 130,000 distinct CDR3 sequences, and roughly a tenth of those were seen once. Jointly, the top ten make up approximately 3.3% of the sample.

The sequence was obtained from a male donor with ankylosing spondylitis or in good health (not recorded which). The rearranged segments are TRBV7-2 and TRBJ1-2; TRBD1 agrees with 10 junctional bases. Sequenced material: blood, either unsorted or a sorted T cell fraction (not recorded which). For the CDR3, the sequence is CASSLDRRTGGGYTF. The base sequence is TGTGCCAGCAGTCTAGATCGAAGGACAGGGGGAGGCTACACCTTC. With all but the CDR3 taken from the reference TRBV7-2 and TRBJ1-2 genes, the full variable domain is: GAGVSQSPSNKVTEKGKDVELRCDPISGHTALYWYRQSLGQGLEFLIYFQGNSAPDKSGLPSDRFSAERTGGSVSTLTIQRTQQEDSAVYLCASSLDRRTGGGYTFGSGTRLTVV.